This TCR beta chain is from a study of T cell responses to AZD1222 COVID-19 vaccine. The study's findings and limits: Regions left unmutated in variants are reportedly the target of nearly half of spike-specific TCRs.

The table came from immunoSEQ multiplex PCR; TCRdb's copy has only in-frame clones and leaves some out. The table includes 250,000 to 300,000 clones, about 94% detected once. Details on this clone: The antigen remains unidentified.

Second-dose timings of about 4 or about 12 weeks were pooled. Germline V gives CDR1 KGHSH, CDR2 LQKENI. V lost 3 bases to trimming and J lost 5 bases, with 19 bases between them. The CDR3 covers 16 residues. This chain links TRBV18 with TRBJ1-1; no clear D gene. Sequenced material: peripheral blood, taken 28 days after the second AZD1222 dose. This sequence was found in an adult who received the AZD1222 COVID-19 vaccine. The CDR3 protein is CASSPLAAGRETEAFF. As DNA, the CDR3 is TGTGCCAGCTCACCCTTGGCGGCGGGTCGTGAGACTGAAGCTTTCTTT.